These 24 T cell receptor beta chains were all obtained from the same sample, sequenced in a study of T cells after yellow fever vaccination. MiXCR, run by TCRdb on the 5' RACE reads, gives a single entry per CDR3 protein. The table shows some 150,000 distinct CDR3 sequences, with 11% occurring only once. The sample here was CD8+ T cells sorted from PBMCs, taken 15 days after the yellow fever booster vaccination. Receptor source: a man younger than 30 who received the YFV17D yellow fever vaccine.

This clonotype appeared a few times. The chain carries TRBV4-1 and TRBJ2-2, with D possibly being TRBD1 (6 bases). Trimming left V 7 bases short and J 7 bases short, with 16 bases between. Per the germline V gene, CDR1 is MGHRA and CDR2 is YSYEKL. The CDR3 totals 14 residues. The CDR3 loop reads CASTRAGTFGELFF. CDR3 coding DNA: TGCGCCAGCACCCGAGCCGGGACATTCGGGGAGCTGTTTTTT.

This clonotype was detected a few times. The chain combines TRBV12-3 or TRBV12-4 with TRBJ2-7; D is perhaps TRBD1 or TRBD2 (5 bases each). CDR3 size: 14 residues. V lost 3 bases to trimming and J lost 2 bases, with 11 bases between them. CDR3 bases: TGTGCCAGCAGTTTGCTGGGACGGCCCTACGAGCAGTACTTC. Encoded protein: CASSLLGRPYEQYF.

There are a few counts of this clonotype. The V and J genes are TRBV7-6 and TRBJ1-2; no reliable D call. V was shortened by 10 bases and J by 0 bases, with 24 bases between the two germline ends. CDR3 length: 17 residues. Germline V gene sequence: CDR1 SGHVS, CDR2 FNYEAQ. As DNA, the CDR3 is TGTGCCACCCCAGCGAGGAGAACTGACCCCTCTAACTATGGCTACACCTTC. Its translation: CATPARRTDPSNYGYTF.

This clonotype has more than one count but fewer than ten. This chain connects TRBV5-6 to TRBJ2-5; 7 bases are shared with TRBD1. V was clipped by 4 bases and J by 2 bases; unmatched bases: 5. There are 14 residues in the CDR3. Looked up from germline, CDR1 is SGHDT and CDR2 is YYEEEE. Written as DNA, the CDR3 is TGTGCCAGCAGCGGAAAGGGACAGCAAGAGACCCAGTACTTC. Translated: CASSGKGQQETQYF.

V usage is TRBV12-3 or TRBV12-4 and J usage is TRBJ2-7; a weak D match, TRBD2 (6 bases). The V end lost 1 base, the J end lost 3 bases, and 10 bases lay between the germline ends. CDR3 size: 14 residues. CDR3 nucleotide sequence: TGTGCCAGCAGTTTAGGAGGAGGGGACTACGAGCAGTACTTC. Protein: CASSLGGGDYEQYF.

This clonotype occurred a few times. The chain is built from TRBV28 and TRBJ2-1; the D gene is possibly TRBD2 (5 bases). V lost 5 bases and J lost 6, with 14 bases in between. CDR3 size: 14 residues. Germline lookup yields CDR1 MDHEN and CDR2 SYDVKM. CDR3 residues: CASSLAPRANEQFF. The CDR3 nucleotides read TGTGCCAGCAGTCTCGCCCCGCGGGCCAATGAGCAGTTCTTC.

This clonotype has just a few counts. This chain's CDR3 is CASGQSLGGAGELFF. The CDR3 DNA sequence: TGTGCCAGCGGACAGAGTCTCGGGGGGGCCGGGGAGCTGTTTTTT. This rearrangement joins TRBV7-2 to TRBJ2-2, with 8 nucleotides matching TRBD2. Germline V gene sequence: CDR1 SGHTA, CDR2 FQGNSA. With 8 bases clipped from V and 6 bases from J, the junction kept 11 bases outside the gene matches. The CDR3 has 15 amino acids.

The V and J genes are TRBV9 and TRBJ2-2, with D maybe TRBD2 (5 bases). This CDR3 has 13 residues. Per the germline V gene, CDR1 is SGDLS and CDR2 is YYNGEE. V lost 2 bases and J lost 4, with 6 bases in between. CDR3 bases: TGTGCCAGCAGCGTCGAGGGCACCGGGGAGCTGTTTTTT. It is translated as CASSVEGTGELFF. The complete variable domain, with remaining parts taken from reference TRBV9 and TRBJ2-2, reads DSGVTQTPKHLITATGQRVTLRCSPRSGDLSVYWYQQSLDQGLQFLIQYYNGEERAKGNILERFSAQQFPDLHSELNLSSLELGDSALYFCASSVEGTGELFFGEGSRLTVL.

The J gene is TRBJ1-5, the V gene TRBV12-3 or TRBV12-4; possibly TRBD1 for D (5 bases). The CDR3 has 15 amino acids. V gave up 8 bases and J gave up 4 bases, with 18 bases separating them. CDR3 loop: CASGERDRRNQPQHF. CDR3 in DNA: TGTGCCAGCGGGGAAAGGGACCGCCGTAATCAGCCCCAGCATTTT.

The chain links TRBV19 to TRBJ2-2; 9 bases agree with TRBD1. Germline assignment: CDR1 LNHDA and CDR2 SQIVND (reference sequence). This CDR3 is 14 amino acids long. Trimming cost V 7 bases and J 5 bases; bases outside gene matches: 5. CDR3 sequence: CASTKTGGTGELFF. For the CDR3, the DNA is TGTGCCAGTACCAAGACAGGGGGGACCGGGGAGCTGTTTTTT.

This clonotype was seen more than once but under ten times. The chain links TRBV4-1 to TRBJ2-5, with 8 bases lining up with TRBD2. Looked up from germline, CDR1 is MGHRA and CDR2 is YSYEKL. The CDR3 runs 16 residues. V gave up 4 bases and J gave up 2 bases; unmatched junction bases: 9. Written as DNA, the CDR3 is TGCGCCAGCAGCCTATCGGGGGGGGGTATACAAGAGACCCAGTACTTC. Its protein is CASSLSGGGIQETQYF.

The CDR3: CASSRGGAGQPQHF. The CDR3 DNA is TGCGCCAGCAGCCGCGGAGGGGCAGGCCAGCCCCAGCATTTT. This chain connects TRBV4-1 to TRBJ1-5; D is possibly TRBD1 (5 bases). The CDR3 runs to 14 residues. V lost 4 bases to trimming and J lost 7 bases, with 14 bases between them. The germline gives CDR1 MGHRA, CDR2 YSYEKL.

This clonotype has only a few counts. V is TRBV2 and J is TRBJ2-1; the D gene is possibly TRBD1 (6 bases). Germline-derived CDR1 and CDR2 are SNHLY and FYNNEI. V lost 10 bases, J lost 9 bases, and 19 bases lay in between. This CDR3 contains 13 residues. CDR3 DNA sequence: TGTGCCACCTTGACAGGTGATATGGTTGAGCAGTTCTTC. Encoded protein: CATLTGDMVEQFF. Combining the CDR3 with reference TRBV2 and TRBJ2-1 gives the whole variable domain EPEVTQTPSHQVTQMGQEVILRCVPISNHLYFYWYRQILGQKVEFLVSFYNNEISEKSEIFDDQFSVERPDGSNFTLKIRSTKLEDSAMYFCATLTGDMVEQFFGPGTRLTVL.

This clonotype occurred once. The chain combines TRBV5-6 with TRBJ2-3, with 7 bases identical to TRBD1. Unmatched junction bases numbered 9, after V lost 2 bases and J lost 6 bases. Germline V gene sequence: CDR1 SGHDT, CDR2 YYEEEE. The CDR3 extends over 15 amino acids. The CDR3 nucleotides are TGTGCCAGCAGCTTAACAGGGGCAGCCTTGGATACGCAGTATTTT. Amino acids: CASSLTGAALDTQYF.

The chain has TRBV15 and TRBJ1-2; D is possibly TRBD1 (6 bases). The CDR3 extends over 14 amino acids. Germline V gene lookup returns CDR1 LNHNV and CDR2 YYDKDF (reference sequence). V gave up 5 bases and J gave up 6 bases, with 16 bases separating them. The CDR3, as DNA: TGTGCCACCAGCGCGATGGGGGGCAAGGATGGCTACACCTTC. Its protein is CATSAMGGKDGYTF.

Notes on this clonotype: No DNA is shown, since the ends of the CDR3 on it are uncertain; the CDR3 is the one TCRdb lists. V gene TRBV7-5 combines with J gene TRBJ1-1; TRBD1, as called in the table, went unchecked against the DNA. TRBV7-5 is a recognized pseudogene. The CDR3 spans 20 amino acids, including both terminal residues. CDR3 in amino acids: CISVPEAYSGTGRGHTEAFF.

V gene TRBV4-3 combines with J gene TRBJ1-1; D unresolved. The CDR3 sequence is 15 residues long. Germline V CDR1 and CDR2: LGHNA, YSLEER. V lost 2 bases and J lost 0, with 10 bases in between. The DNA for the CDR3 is TGCGCCAGCAGCCAACGGGGAGGGTTGAACACTGAAGCTTTCTTT. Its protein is CASSQRGGLNTEAFF.

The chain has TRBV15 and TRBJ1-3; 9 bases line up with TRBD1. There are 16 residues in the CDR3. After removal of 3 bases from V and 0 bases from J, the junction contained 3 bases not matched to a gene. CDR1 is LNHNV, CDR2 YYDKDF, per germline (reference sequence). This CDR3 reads CATSSGQGNSGNTIYF. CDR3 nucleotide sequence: TGTGCCACCAGCAGTGGACAGGGGAACTCTGGAAACACCATATATTTT.

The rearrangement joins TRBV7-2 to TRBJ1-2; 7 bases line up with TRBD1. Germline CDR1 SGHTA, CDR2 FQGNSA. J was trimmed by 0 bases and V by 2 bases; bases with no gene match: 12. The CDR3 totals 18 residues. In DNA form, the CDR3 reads TGTGCCAGCAGCTTATCCCCCGGGACAGAAATAGCTAACTATGGCTACACCTTC. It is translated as CASSLSPGTEIANYGYTF. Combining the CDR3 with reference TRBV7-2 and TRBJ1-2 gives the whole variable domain GAGVSQSPSNKVTEKGKDVELRCDPISGHTALYWYRQSLGQGLEFLIYFQGNSAPDKSGLPSDRFSAERTGGSVSTLTIQRTQQEDSAVYLCASSLSPGTEIANYGYTFGSGTRLTVV.

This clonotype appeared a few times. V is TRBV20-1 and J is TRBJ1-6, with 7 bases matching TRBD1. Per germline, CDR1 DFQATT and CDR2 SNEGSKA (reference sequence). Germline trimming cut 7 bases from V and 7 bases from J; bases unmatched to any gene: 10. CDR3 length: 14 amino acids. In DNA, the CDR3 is TGCAGTGTGACGCCGCAGGGGGTGAATTCACCCCTCCACTTT. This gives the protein CSVTPQGVNSPLHF.

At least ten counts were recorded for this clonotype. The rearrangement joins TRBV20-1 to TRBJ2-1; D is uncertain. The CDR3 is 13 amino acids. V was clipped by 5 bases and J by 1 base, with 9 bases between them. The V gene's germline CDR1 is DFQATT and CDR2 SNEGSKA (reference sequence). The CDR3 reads CSASRSSYNEQFF. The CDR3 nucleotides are TGCAGTGCTTCCAGGTCGTCCTACAATGAGCAGTTCTTC.

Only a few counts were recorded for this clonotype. CDR3 loop: CASSFKVGNTGELFF. The CDR3 DNA reads TGTGCCAGCAGCTTCAAGGTCGGGAACACCGGGGAGCTGTTTTTT. The chain carries TRBV5-4 and TRBJ2-2; D unclear. V dropped 2 bases and J dropped 1 base, with 9 bases sitting between them. The CDR3 has 15 residues. Germline V gene sequence: CDR1 SGHNT, CDR2 YYREEE (reference sequence).

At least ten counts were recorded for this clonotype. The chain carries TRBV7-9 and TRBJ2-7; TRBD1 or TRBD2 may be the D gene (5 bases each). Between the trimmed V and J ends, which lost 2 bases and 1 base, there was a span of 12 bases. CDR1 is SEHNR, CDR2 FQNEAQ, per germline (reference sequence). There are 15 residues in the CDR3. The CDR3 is CASSLRDAESYEQYF. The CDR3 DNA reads TGTGCCAGCAGCTTAAGGGACGCAGAATCCTACGAGCAGTACTTC. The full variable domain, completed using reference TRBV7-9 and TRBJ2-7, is DTGVSQNPRHKITKRGQNVTFRCDPISEHNRLYWYRQTLGQGPEFLTYFQNEAQLEKSRLLSDRFSAERPKGSFSTLEIQRTEQGDSAMYLCASSLRDAESYEQYFGPGTRLTVT.

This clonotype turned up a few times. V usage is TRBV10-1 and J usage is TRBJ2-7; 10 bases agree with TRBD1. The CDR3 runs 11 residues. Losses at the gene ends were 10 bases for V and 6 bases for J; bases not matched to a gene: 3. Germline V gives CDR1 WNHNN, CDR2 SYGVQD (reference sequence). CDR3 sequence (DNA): TGCGCCACCGGACAGGGGGGCGAGCAGTACTTC. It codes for CATGQGGEQYF.